These 5 T cell receptor beta chains were sequenced from one sample in a study of T cell responses to AZD1222 COVID-19 vaccine. Sequencing was performed with immunoSEQ multiplex PCR; in TCRdb, only in-frame clones are kept and a portion is missing. The data contain 130,000 to 150,000 clones, approximately 78% of them seen just once; the ten biggest clones take up less than 5%. This specimen consisted of peripheral blood, obtained on day 0 of MenACWY control vaccination. These receptors all come from an adult in good health.

The rearrangement links TRBV18 to TRBJ1-3; D perhaps matches TRBD1 (6 bases). CDR1 is KGHSH, CDR2 LQKENI, per germline. V lost 1 base and J 4 bases, leaving 14 bases between the germline ends. The CDR3 covers 16 residues. Here the CDR3 reads CASSPLGGQKGNTIYF. The CDR3 DNA reads as TGTGCCAGCTCACCACTTGGGGGGCAGAAAGGAAACACCATATATTTT.

The V gene is TRBV7-9, the J gene TRBJ2-2, with D possibly TRBD1 on 5 matching bases. The CDR3 totals 17 residues. The germline V and J ends were trimmed by 3 bases and 2 bases, with 16 bases remaining between them. Germline V lookup: CDR1 SEHNR, CDR2 FQNEAQ (reference sequence). CDR3: CASSLIPPGLNTGELFF. CDR3 DNA sequence: TGTGCCAGCAGCTTGATCCCCCCAGGGCTCAACACCGGGGAGCTGTTTTTT.

This clone was counted once. The V gene is TRBV3-1 (or the pseudogene TRBV3-2), the J gene TRBJ1-2; no reliable D call. Germline CDR1 reads LGHDT; CDR2 reads YNNKEL (reference sequence). V was trimmed by 0 bases and J by 2 bases, leaving 4 bases between them. The CDR3 extends over 13 amino acids. CDR3 bases: TGTGCCAGCAGCCAAGAATCCAACTATGGCTACACCTTC. This encodes CASSQESNYGYTF.

The chain couples TRBV2 to TRBJ2-4; the match to TRBD2 covers 10 bases. The V segment lost 4 bases and the J segment 3 bases; nucleotides outside the gene matches: 6. Germline V gives CDR1 SNHLY, CDR2 FYNNEI. This CDR3 comprises 16 residues. The CDR3 region has the DNA TGTGCCAGCAGTGCCCCCAGCGGGGGGGGCAAAAACATTCAGTACTTC. This gives the protein CASSAPSGGGKNIQYF.

About this clone itself: This specimen includes other DNA sequences encoding the same CDR3. The CDR3 loop reads CASSSRTSGGMYQETQYF. CDR3 DNA: TGTGCCAGCAGCTCAAGGACTAGCGGGGGAATGTACCAAGAGACCCAGTACTTC. The chain employs TRBV11-2 and TRBJ2-5; TRBD2 matches at 13 bases. This CDR3 contains 18 residues. J was trimmed by 0 bases and V by 4 bases; bases with no gene match: 8. CDR1 SGHAT and CDR2 FQNNGV come from the germline V gene.